This T cell receptor (beta chain) was observed in a study of post-analysis software for immune sequencing data. Looked up from germline, CDR1 is MDHEN and CDR2 is SYDVKM. CDR3 length equals 13 residues. V lost 7 bases, J lost 4 bases, and 13 bases lay in between. Tagging with unique molecular identifiers was a feature of the TCR beta cDNA libraries. TCRdb analysed the PCR reads with MiXCR anew, one entry per CDR3 protein. The sample includes about 620,000 distinct CDR3 sequences, around 44% of them seen just once. Study outcomes and limitations: A few TRBV segments occurring more often in patients than controls included TRBV5-6, TRBV5-1 and TRBV20-1.

As to this clonotype: Its target is not known.

The gene calls are TRBV28 and TRBJ2-5; the D is unclear. The receptor's source is a girl aged 10-17 years with multiple sclerosis. The specimen was blood. The CDR3 loop reads CASIEGKAETQYF. The DNA of the CDR3 is TGTGCCAGCATAGAAGGGAAAGCAGAGACCCAGTACTTC.